Following are 12 T cell receptor beta chains from one sample sequenced in a study of blood T cell repertoires in COVID-19. TCRdb's copy holds only in-frame clones and misses some; the assay was immunoSEQ multiplex PCR. The data hold 110,000 to 150,000 clones, with around 80% observed a single time. The sequenced sample consisted of PBMCs or T cells enriched from blood (not recorded which). These receptors were obtained from a woman between 45 and 65 years old who had recovered from COVID-19.

This clone turned up a few times. V usage is TRBV5-1 and J usage is TRBJ1-1; 9 bases fit TRBD1. This CDR3 region has 16 residues. V shed 2 bases, J shed 2 bases, and the junction held 7 bases outside the gene matches. Germline-derived CDR1 and CDR2 are SGHRS and YFSETQ. The CDR3 reads CASSFYRGHKNTEAFF. Written as DNA, the CDR3 is TGCGCCAGCAGCTTTTACAGGGGGCATAAAAACACTGAAGCTTTCTTT.

The J gene is TRBJ2-3, the V gene TRBV18; 8 bases are a match to TRBD2. Germline V gene sequence: CDR1 KGHSH, CDR2 LQKENI. CDR3 length: 15 residues. V trimming: 4 bases; J trimming: 0 bases; junction bases outside the gene matches: 3. In DNA form, the CDR3 reads TGTGCCAGCTCACTCGGACTAGCTAGCACAGATACGCAGTATTTT. Translating it yields CASSLGLASTDTQYF.

The rearrangement uses TRBV24-1 and TRBJ2-2; 14 nucleotides match TRBD2. J was trimmed by 10 bases and V by 0 bases; bases with no gene match: 3. In germline, CDR1 is KGHDR, CDR2 SFDVKD. This CDR3 comprises 16 residues. In DNA form, the CDR3 reads TGTGCCACCAGTGATTTGGGACTAGCGGGGGGTACGGAGCTGTTTTTT. The encoded protein is CATSDLGLAGGTELFF.

The chain is built from TRBV7-2 and TRBJ1-5, with 7 nucleotides matching TRBD1. CDR1 is SGHTA, CDR2 FQGNSA, per germline. The length of the CDR3 is 15 residues. V lost 1 base, J lost 6 bases, and 6 bases stayed unmatched. The CDR3 reads CASSLGQGVIQPQHF. CDR3 coding DNA: TGTGCCAGCAGCTTAGGACAGGGTGTTATTCAGCCCCAGCATTTT. The full variable domain, completed using reference TRBV7-2 and TRBJ1-5, is GAGVSQSPSNKVTEKGKDVELRCDPISGHTALYWYRQSLGQGLEFLIYFQGNSAPDKSGLPSDRFSAERTGGSVSTLTIQRTQQEDSAVYLCASSLGQGVIQPQHFGDGTRLSIL.

The chain joins TRBV19 to TRBJ2-7, with 10 bases matching TRBD1. The CDR3 has 16 residues. With V trimmed by 8 bases and J by 2 bases, 12 bases remained unmatched. Germline values: CDR1 LNHDA, CDR2 SQIVND (reference sequence). The DNA of the CDR3 is TGTGCCAGTTTACCTGCCGGGACAGGGGATCCCTACGAGCAGTACTTC. Translated: CASLPAGTGDPYEQYF.

This chain links TRBV5-6 with TRBJ2-5; weak D call: TRBD1 (6 bases). V lost 4 bases and J lost 3, with 10 bases in between. There are 13 residues in the CDR3. Germline lookup yields CDR1 SGHDT and CDR2 YYEEEE. The CDR3 DNA follows: TGTGCCAGCAGCCTGGGACAAAAAGAGACCCAGTACTTC. As protein: CASSLGQKETQYF.

Only one count was recorded for this clone. This sequence joins TRBV2 and TRBJ1-5, with 10 positions matching TRBD1. The V and J ends lost 6 bases and 3 bases, in that order; junction bases with no gene match: 5. CDR1 and CDR2 from the germline V gene are SNHLY and FYNNEI. This CDR3 spans 15 amino acids. The CDR3 loop reads CASSPGQGNNQPQHF. In DNA, the CDR3 is TGTGCCAGCAGCCCGGGACAGGGGAACAATCAGCCCCAGCATTTT.

The chain couples TRBV5-4 to TRBJ2-7; 14 positions agree with TRBD2. The CDR3 consists of 15 residues. Per the germline V gene, CDR1 is SGHNT and CDR2 is YYREEE (reference sequence). Trimming took 4 bases from V and 6 from J; bases not matched to a gene: 6. In DNA form, the CDR3 reads TGTGCCAGCAGCCCGGGACTAGCGGGGGAGGTCGAGCAGTACGTC. Protein product: CASSPGLAGEVEQYV.

Written as DNA, the CDR3 is TGTGCCAGCAGCCAAGAAGAGAGGTATGGCTACACCTTC. Translating it yields CASSQEERYGYTF. This rearrangement joins TRBV3-1 (or the pseudogene TRBV3-2) to TRBJ1-2; D call uncertain. V dropped 0 bases and J dropped 5 bases, with 7 bases sitting between them. The CDR3 length is 13 residues. CDR1 and CDR2 from the germline V gene are LGHDT and YNNKEL (reference sequence).

The rearrangement uses TRBV7-2 and TRBJ2-2; D is undetermined. The V and J ends lost 1 base and 5 bases respectively, with 14 bases between them. This CDR3 comprises 16 residues. CDR1 SGHTA and CDR2 FQGNSA come from the germline V gene. The CDR3 loop is CASSLEPVHSTGELFF. In DNA form, the CDR3 reads TGTGCCAGCAGCTTAGAACCCGTGCACAGTACCGGGGAGCTGTTTTTT.

This clone occurred once. V usage is TRBV7-9 and J usage is TRBJ2-5; 7 positions match TRBD1. CDR1 SEHNR and CDR2 FQNEAQ come from the germline V gene (reference sequence). This CDR3 is built from 14 residues. Trimming cost V 5 bases and J 2 bases; bases outside gene matches: 5. CDR3 sequence (DNA): TGTGCCAGCAGCCCCGACAGGGTTCAAGAGACCCAGTACTTC. Translation gives CASSPDRVQETQYF.

V and J are TRBV5-1 and TRBJ1-3; tentative D call: TRBD1 (6 bases). Trimming removed 4 bases from V and 4 bases from J, with 18 bases in between. The CDR3 extends over 16 amino acids. Germline V gene data show CDR1 as SGHRS and CDR2 as YFSETQ. CDR3 in amino acids: CASSQGNVLRGNTIYF. Written as DNA, the CDR3 is TGCGCCAGCAGCCAGGGGAACGTCTTGAGGGGAAACACCATATATTTT.